This entry concerns a single T cell receptor beta chain. Its antigen is unknown. This entry is derived from a study of T cell responses to AZD1222 COVID-19 vaccine. Study-level points and caveats: Repertoires were obtained solely post-peak T cell response. Possibly, clonal diversity was underestimated; donors were largely white British and included more females. There were vaccine-associated CD4 TCRs across spike, dominant at 160-218 and 743-854. Seropositivity was recorded at baseline in only a handful of AZD1222 recipients.

The repertoire was sequenced with immunoSEQ multiplex PCR; TCRdb's copy has only in-frame clones and lacks some. The table includes 140,000 to 150,000 clones, roughly 93% detected once. The sample was peripheral blood, taken on day 0 of AZD1222 vaccination. This receptor was obtained from an adult in good health.

This chain's CDR3 is CASSGETGGPSYEQYF. DNA for the CDR3: TGTGCCAGCAGTGGAGAAACAGGGGGCCCTTCCTACGAGCAGTACTTC. This chain links TRBV6-1 with TRBJ2-7, with 9 bases aligning to TRBD1. CDR3 size: 16 residues. Germline lookup yields CDR1 MNHNS and CDR2 SASEGT. V was pared by 4 bases and J by 1 base, with 8 bases of the junction left unmatched.